This TCR beta chain was profiled in a study of vaccination and CD4 T cells after COVID-19 (dated by TCRdb to about 2022). Some background on the complete study: Convalescent patients had a positive SARS-CoV-2 result on nasal swab PCR, and of these patients, 8 or 9 had mild disease and one had severe disease. As controls, cultures received a CEFX viral epitope pool (the positive control), an HIV-1 Nef peptide pool (the negative control), or no peptide at all. Post-COVID blood samples were collected from convalescent patients a median of approximately 93 days after diagnosis, with a range of about 35 to 180 days. In about 11 COVID-19 convalescent patients and 4 infection-naive healthy vaccine recipients, the spike-specific CD4+ TCR repertoire before mRNA vaccination was compared with the repertoire after mRNA vaccination. Post-vaccine blood samples were taken a median of approximately 70 days after the second vaccine dose, with a range of about 13 to 241 days. Culture stimuli were overlapping spike peptide pools from SARS-CoV-2 and from the common cold coronaviruses HCoV-NL63, HCoV-OC43 and HCoV-229E. Each participant got two doses of either the Pfizer-BioNTech BNT162b2 vaccine (n=8) or the Moderna mRNA-1273 vaccine (n=2). The convalescent cohort included six males and four females, with two Hispanic individuals, seven Caucasians, two Asians and one multiracial person. Overall results and qualifications from the work: The study included relatively few convalescent patients and did not analyze early timepoints after natural infection. Among convalescent patients, a median around 89% of the SARS-CoV-2-reactive clones seen after vaccination appeared only after vaccination, which suggests priming specific to the vaccine. The median count of SARS-CoV-2-reactive clonotypes went up from approximately 20 after infection to approximately 40 after vaccination, although the change was not significant. In convalescent patients, nearly all vaccine-specific clones (304 of 307) were found to be mono-reactive for SARS-CoV-2 spike rather than cross-reactive with common cold coronaviruses.

The library was generated by PCR. DNA from cultured CD4+ T cells was subjected to TCR sequencing with the Oncomine TCR Beta short-read assay at the Johns Hopkins FTIC core. Genomic DNA was extracted from the cultured CD4+ T cells with the QIAamp micro DNA kit. Oncomine TCR Beta libraries from cultured CD4+ T cells were pooled with unique dual indexes and sequenced on an Illumina iSeq 100. The original methods were these. Non-productive sequences were filtered out, and CDR3s that did not start with C, did not end with F or W, or were shorter than 7 amino acids were discarded. The MANAFEST web application identified antigen-specific clonotypes by comparing peptide-stimulated wells against reference wells and other culture wells. Positive clones required FDR below 0.05, an odds ratio above 5, and productive frequency above 0.1% in at least two of three replicate wells. Clonotypes that were significantly expanded in both SARS-CoV-2 spike wells and at least one common cold coronavirus spike condition were defined as cross-reactive. Levenshtein distances (stringdist) and unrooted phylogenetic trees (ape) in R version 3.6.1 were used to assess CDR3 homology. The public reads were quality trimmed at Q25 with fastp and then assembled into clones with MiXCR by TCRdb, keeping productive beta chains. Each entry merges the rows of one CDR3 protein and shows their most common DNA and genes. The V and J calls and clone size are TCRdb's, not the authors'. A total of around 15,000 distinct CDR3 sequences appear in this sample, approximately 49% of them only once. Of the sample, about 12% is held by the ten largest clones.

The label giving this sample's treatment or condition can be read as: approximately nine-day PBMC culture with coronavirus spike peptide pools or control peptides (ViraFEST assay). The study used the ViraFEST assay, which expanded antigen-specific T cells with peptide pools and then identified expanded clonotypes by TCR sequencing. The convalescent patients' positive SARS-CoV-2 PCR tests fell between March and December 2020, which was before the Alpha, Beta and Delta variants emerged in the United States. More than 1.5 million PBMCs per well were cultured in IMDM with roughly 4.8% human AB serum and roughly 10 IU/ml IL-2, plus 10 ug/ml peptide pools. On days 3 and 7, half of the culture medium was replaced with fresh IL-2-containing medium. After approximately 10 days of culture, CD4+ T cells were isolated by negative selection using the EasySep CD4+ T cell isolation kit. Ficoll-Paque Plus gradient centrifugation was used to isolate PBMCs from whole blood, and the isolated PBMCs were then either used fresh or cryopreserved at -140C. In general, triplicate wells were set up for every culture condition.

Including cysteine and phenylalanine, the CDR3 has 15 amino acids. The retained sequence is limited to the CDR3, 45 bases, with the frame set at the first base. Taken from the germline V gene, the CDR1 and CDR2 loops are KGHSH and LQKENI. A remark on this clonotype: No antigen is known for it. One end of the junction is discordant with germline, which a read error may explain.

The sequence came from a human donor who had recovered from COVID-19. The sequencing input was CD4+ T cells from blood, cultured in vitro. In this chain, TRBV18 is recombined with TRBJ1-1, and TRBD1 may be the D gene, going by 5 matching bases. The CDR3 protein sequence reads: CASSPGTTLDTGAFF. The nucleotide sequence is given as TGTGCCAGCTCACCAGGGACGACTTTGGACACTGGAGCTTTCTTT. Supplemented by the reference TRBV18 and TRBJ1-1 proteins around the CDR3, the complete variable domain is NAGVMQNPRHLVRRRGQEARLRCSPMKGHSHVYWYRQLPEEGLKFMVYLQKENIIDESGMPKERFSAEFPKEGPSILRIQQVVRGDSAAYFCASSPGTTLDTGAFFGQGTRLTVV.